This T cell receptor (beta chain) appears in the sequencing data of a study of regulatory T cells in long-lasting Graves disease. The wider study: Over 5 years of antithyroid drugs with positive TSH receptor antibodies was taken to mean persistent Graves' disease. Study outcomes and limitations: Whereas new patients shared 970 or so public clonotypes, persistent patients shared more, at approximately 2,500. Favored gene segments in persistent disease were TRBV28, TRBJ1-2 and TRBJ2-5.

The CDR3 is 12 residues long. The V and J ends lost 1 base and 6 bases respectively, with 7 bases between them. CDR1 and CDR2 (germline): MDHEN, SYDVKM. To make TCR beta libraries, researchers used iRepertoire HTBI primers and Arm-PCR of CDR3 regions. One entry per CDR3 protein, called by TCRdb with MiXCR from the multiplex PCR reads. The sample records 400,000 to 500,000 distinct CDR3 sequences, about 21% being singletons. Time point: persistent/refractory GD, antithyroid drugs over 5 years with positive TRAb. TCR sequences were obtained from RNA taken from PBMCs. This clonotype was detected many times. The antigen is unknown.

The clonotype was recovered from a female donor with Graves disease. This chain links TRBV28 with TRBJ2-7, with unresolved D. Specimen: peripheral blood mononuclear cells (PBMCs), collected when the disease was refractory, from a patient treated with antithyroid drugs. The CDR3 nucleotides are TGTGCCAGCAGTTTATTTGGTGGCGAGCAGTACTTC. This gives the protein CASSLFGGEQYF.